A selection of T cell receptor beta chains follows, all from one sample in a study of CD8 T cells in ankylosing spondylitis. From the 5' RACE reads, TCRdb called clonotypes with MiXCR, one entry per CDR3 protein. The repertoire has some 290,000 distinct CDR3 sequences, around 19% of them found once; the top ten carry roughly 8%. The sample consisted of blood, either unsorted or a sorted T cell fraction (not recorded which). The origin of the receptors is a male donor with ankylosing spondylitis or in good health (not recorded which). The CDR3 runs from the conserved cysteine through the conserved F or W. A D gene is named only where the DNA matches it firmly. Clone size is stated in some rows and not others, as once, few, many or a class when expanded.

v_call: TRBV24-1
d_call: NA
j_call: TRBJ2-3
clone_size: NA
cdr3_nt: TGTGCCACCAGTGATGCCCCAGGGGTTAGAGATACGCAGTATTTT
cdr3_aa: CATSDAPGVRDTQYF

v_call: TRBV12-3/TRBV12-4
d_call: TRBD1
j_call: TRBJ1-2
clone_size: NA
cdr3_nt: TGTGCCAGCAGTCAAAACAGGGGTCCCTATGGCTACACCTTC
cdr3_aa: CASSQNRGPYGYTF

v_call: TRBV4-2
d_call: NA
j_call: TRBJ2-1
clone_size: NA
cdr3_nt: TGTGCCAGCAGCCAAGAGGCGGTGGGCAGCTCCTATGAGCAGTTCTTC
cdr3_aa: CASSQEAVGSSYEQFF

v_call: TRBV29-1
d_call: NA
j_call: TRBJ1-1
clone_size: few
cdr3_nt: TGCAGCGCCATACTCGGTCGGGAAGCTTTCTTT
cdr3_aa: CSAILGREAFF

v_call: TRBV28
d_call: NA
j_call: TRBJ1-4
clone_size: few
cdr3_nt: TGTGCCAGCAGTTTAAATGGAGCCGGGAAACTGTTTTTT
cdr3_aa: CASSLNGAGKLFF

v_call: TRBV9
d_call: TRBD2
j_call: TRBJ2-2
clone_size: few
cdr3_nt: TGTGCCAGCAGCGTAGATAGTAGCGGGACGTACACCGGGGAGCTGTTTTTT
cdr3_aa: CASSVDSSGTYTGELFF

v_call: TRBV11-2
d_call: TRBD1
j_call: TRBJ2-1
clone_size: NA
cdr3_nt: TGTGCCAGCAGCTTAGGACAGGGTACGTTCTTC
cdr3_aa: CASSLGQGTFF

v_call: TRBV3-1
d_call: NA
j_call: TRBJ1-1
clone_size: few
cdr3_nt: TGTGCCAGCAGCCCCCTTAGGGGCCTGAGTAGCACTGAAGCTTTCTTT
cdr3_aa: CASSPLRGLSSTEAFF

v_call: TRBV5-1
d_call: TRBD1
j_call: TRBJ1-5
clone_size: NA
cdr3_nt: TGCGTCAGCAGCTTGGGAGGACAGGGTAATCAGCCCCAGCATTTT
cdr3_aa: CVSSLGGQGNQPQHF

v_call: TRBV5-1
d_call: TRBD2
j_call: TRBJ2-1
clone_size: many
cdr3_nt: TGCGCCAGCAGACTCGGGACTAGCGCAAACAATGAGCAGTTCTTC
cdr3_aa: CASRLGTSANNEQFF

v_call: TRBV5-1
d_call: NA
j_call: TRBJ1-3
clone_size: many
cdr3_nt: TGCGCCAGCAGCTTGGACGGACGAGGAAACACCATATATTTT
cdr3_aa: CASSLDGRGNTIYF

v_call: TRBV29-1
d_call: NA
j_call: TRBJ2-3
clone_size: NA
cdr3_nt: TGCAGCGGGAGGACGGGCGCAGATACGCAGTATTTT
cdr3_aa: CSGRTGADTQYF

v_call: TRBV12-3/TRBV12-4
d_call: TRBD1
j_call: TRBJ1-2
clone_size: NA
cdr3_nt: TGTGCCAGCAACCCGGGGACAGGGAATGGCTACACCTTC
cdr3_aa: CASNPGTGNGYTF

v_call: TRBV12-3/TRBV12-4
d_call: NA
j_call: TRBJ1-1
clone_size: many
cdr3_nt: TGTGCCAGCACCGAATCTAATGCAGGAAAAAACACTGAAGCTTTCTTT
cdr3_aa: CASTESNAGKNTEAFF

v_call: TRBV5-5
d_call: NA
j_call: TRBJ1-2
clone_size: NA
cdr3_nt: TGTGCCAGCAGCTTCCAGAGCAACTATGGCTACACCTTC
cdr3_aa: CASSFQSNYGYTF

v_call: TRBV12-3/TRBV12-4
d_call: TRBD2
j_call: TRBJ2-1
clone_size: NA
cdr3_nt: TGTGCCAGCAGGGCGGCGGGGGGGTTATACAATGAGCAGTTCTTC
cdr3_aa: CASRAAGGLYNEQFF

v_call: TRBV27
d_call: NA
j_call: TRBJ1-1
clone_size: few
cdr3_nt: TGTGCCAGCAGTTTATTCCCAGGGGTAAACACTGAAGCTTTCTTT
cdr3_aa: CASSLFPGVNTEAFF

v_call: TRBV28
d_call: NA
j_call: TRBJ2-3
clone_size: NA
cdr3_nt: TGTGCCAGCAGTTGGACAGATACGCAGTATTTT
cdr3_aa: CASSWTDTQYF

v_call: TRBV3-1
d_call: NA
j_call: TRBJ1-4
clone_size: NA
cdr3_nt: TGTGCCACCACCCATTATGGGACAACCGCAACTAATGAAAAACTGTTTTTT
cdr3_aa: CATTHYGTTATNEKLFF

v_call: TRBV20-1
d_call: NA
j_call: TRBJ2-1
clone_size: few
cdr3_nt: TGCAGTGCTAGGTCCGGGCCCAATGAGCAGTTCTTC
cdr3_aa: CSARSGPNEQFF

v_call: TRBV20-1
d_call: NA
j_call: TRBJ1-2
clone_size: NA
cdr3_nt: TGCAGTGCCCCGTTCGGACCCTATGGCTACACCTTC
cdr3_aa: CSAPFGPYGYTF

v_call: TRBV6-1
d_call: TRBD2
j_call: TRBJ2-1
clone_size: many
cdr3_nt: TGCGCCAGCTCAGCGGGAGGGCCGTACAATGAGCAGTTCTTC
cdr3_aa: CASSAGGPYNEQFF

v_call: TRBV12-3/TRBV12-4
d_call: TRBD2
j_call: TRBJ2-2
clone_size: NA
cdr3_nt: TGTGCCAGCAGTTCTAGCGGGGGGCTCGGGGAGCTGTTTTTT
cdr3_aa: CASSSSGGLGELFF

v_call: TRBV5-1
d_call: TRBD2
j_call: TRBJ2-1
clone_size: NA
cdr3_nt: TGCGCCAGCAGCTTGGTAGGACTAGACTACAATGAGCAGTTCTTC
cdr3_aa: CASSLVGLDYNEQFF

v_call: TRBV28
d_call: NA
j_call: TRBJ1-2
clone_size: NA
cdr3_nt: TGTGCCAGCAGCACGACTGCATATGGCTACACCTTC
cdr3_aa: CASSTTAYGYTF

v_call: TRBV20-1
d_call: TRBD2
j_call: TRBJ2-4
clone_size: NA
cdr3_nt: TGCAGTGCCAGCAGGACTAGCGGGAGGGAGGAGGTTCAGTACTTC
cdr3_aa: CSASRTSGREEVQYF

v_call: TRBV5-1
d_call: NA
j_call: TRBJ2-6
clone_size: NA
cdr3_nt: TGTGCCAGCAGCTTGGGAAACTCTGGGGCCAACGTCCTGACTTTC
cdr3_aa: CASSLGNSGANVLTF

v_call: TRBV10-3
d_call: NA
j_call: TRBJ1-6
clone_size: NA
cdr3_nt: TGTGCCATCGCGCCACGTATGACAGGCCTCTCCTATAATTCACCCCTCCACTTT
cdr3_aa: CAIAPRMTGLSYNSPLHF

v_call: TRBV28
d_call: TRBD1
j_call: TRBJ1-5
clone_size: NA
cdr3_nt: TGTGCCAGCAGTCCTCGGACAGGGGGCAATATGCAGCCCCAGCATTTT
cdr3_aa: CASSPRTGGNMQPQHF

v_call: TRBV12-3/TRBV12-4
d_call: NA
j_call: TRBJ2-5
clone_size: many
cdr3_nt: TGTGCCAGCAGTTCCACCCACGGTCCAGAGACCCAGTACTTC
cdr3_aa: CASSSTHGPETQYF

v_call: TRBV5-1
d_call: TRBD2
j_call: TRBJ2-3
clone_size: few
cdr3_nt: TGCGCCAGCAGCTTGGGGGCGACTAGCGGGTTCACAGATACGCAGTATTTT
cdr3_aa: CASSLGATSGFTDTQYF

v_call: TRBV20-1
d_call: NA
j_call: TRBJ1-2
clone_size: NA
cdr3_nt: TGCAGTGCTAGGTCGGGCTATGGCTACACCTTC
cdr3_aa: CSARSGYGYTF

v_call: TRBV7-8
d_call: TRBD1
j_call: TRBJ1-2
clone_size: few
cdr3_nt: TGTGCCAGCAGCTTAGATCGGACAGGGGGACTCGGGGGCTACACCTTC
cdr3_aa: CASSLDRTGGLGGYTF

v_call: TRBV29-1
d_call: NA
j_call: TRBJ1-1
clone_size: few
cdr3_nt: TGCAGCGCAACGACAGCGAACACTGAAGCTTTCTTT
cdr3_aa: CSATTANTEAFF

v_call: TRBV11-2
d_call: TRBD1
j_call: TRBJ2-2
clone_size: few
cdr3_nt: TGTGCCAGCAGCTTCTCAACCGGGACAGGGGGCTTCACCGGGGAGCTGTTTTTT
cdr3_aa: CASSFSTGTGGFTGELFF

v_call: TRBV20-1
d_call: TRBD2
j_call: TRBJ2-3
clone_size: few
cdr3_nt: TGCAGTGCAGTACTAGCGGGGGGAACAGATACGCAGTATTTT
cdr3_aa: CSAVLAGGTDTQYF

v_call: TRBV6-1
d_call: TRBD1
j_call: TRBJ2-3
clone_size: many
cdr3_nt: TGTGCCAGCAGCCAGACAGGGGTGGGTACGCAGTATTTT
cdr3_aa: CASSQTGVGTQYF

v_call: TRBV11-2
d_call: NA
j_call: TRBJ2-1
clone_size: few
cdr3_nt: TGTGCCAGCAGCTTATCAGTTGTTGAGCAGTTCTTC
cdr3_aa: CASSLSVVEQFF

v_call: TRBV9
d_call: TRBD2
j_call: TRBJ2-1
clone_size: few
cdr3_nt: TGTGCCAGCACCGCGGGACTAGTGAATGAGCAGTTCTTC
cdr3_aa: CASTAGLVNEQFF

v_call: TRBV4-1
d_call: NA
j_call: TRBJ2-3
clone_size: few
cdr3_nt: TGCGCCAGCGGACCTAGCGTAAACACAGATACGCAGTATTTT
cdr3_aa: CASGPSVNTDTQYF

v_call: TRBV28
d_call: NA
j_call: TRBJ2-1
clone_size: NA
cdr3_nt: TGTGCCAGCAGAGGGACACAGTCTTTCTATGAGCAGTTCTTC
cdr3_aa: CASRGTQSFYEQFF

v_call: TRBV5-4
d_call: TRBD1
j_call: TRBJ2-1
clone_size: NA
cdr3_nt: TGTGCCAGCAGCACAGGACAGGGGAAAACCTACAATGAGCAGTTCTTC
cdr3_aa: CASSTGQGKTYNEQFF

v_call: TRBV30
d_call: NA
j_call: TRBJ2-1
clone_size: NA
cdr3_nt: TGTGCCTGGAGTGTACGGGCTAGCTACTACAATGAGCAGTTCTTC
cdr3_aa: CAWSVRASYYNEQFF

v_call: TRBV3-1
d_call: TRBD2
j_call: TRBJ2-1
clone_size: NA
cdr3_nt: TGTGCCAGCAGCCACTTAGCGGGAGACAATGAGCAGTTCTTC
cdr3_aa: CASSHLAGDNEQFF